Listed here are 31 T cell receptor beta chains from one sample, sequenced in a study of graft-versus-host responses after intestinal transplantation. Clones were read by immunoSEQ multiplex PCR, and TCRdb kept only the in-frame ones, dropping some. Altogether about 10,000 clones are present, 90% to 95% being singletons, with the ten largest covering about a sixth. The sample consisted of bone marrow, taken more than 500 days after intestinal transplantation. Receptors were obtained from a human patient who received an intestinal transplant, so some T cells may come from the graft donor.

This clone was seen a single time. Other DNA variants within this sample encode the same CDR3. V usage is TRBV5-1 and J usage is TRBJ2-7, with 10 nucleotides matching TRBD2. Germline V CDR1 and CDR2: SGHRS, YFSETQ. V lost 0 bases to trimming and J lost 7 bases; unmatched junction nucleotides: 7. This CDR3 contains 15 residues. CDR3 sequence reads: CASSLGASGSLEQYF. CDR3 nucleotide sequence: TGCGCCAGCAGCTTGGGTGCTAGCGGGAGCTTAGAGCAGTACTTC. Full variable domain (missing parts from reference TRBV5-1 and TRBJ2-7): KAGVTQTPRYLIKTRGQQVTLSCSPISGHRSVSWYQQTPGQGLQFLFEYFSETQRNKGNFPGRFSGRQFSNSRSEMNVSTLELGDSALYLCASSLGASGSLEQYFGPGTRLTVT.

J is TRBJ2-2 and V is TRBV6-4; a weak D match, TRBD2 (5 bases). The germline V and J ends were trimmed by 2 bases and 4 bases, with 5 bases remaining between them. The CDR3 is 13 residues long. Germline V gene lookup returns CDR1 MRHNA and CDR2 SNTAGT. In DNA, the CDR3 is TGTGCCAGCAGTGACACTAGCACCGGGGAGCTGTTTTTT. Protein product: CASSDTSTGELFF.

This chain links TRBV19 with TRBJ2-3; perhaps TRBD1 as D (6 bases). Germline lookup yields CDR1 LNHDA and CDR2 SQIVND (reference sequence). V was shortened by 3 bases and J by 2 bases, with 12 bases between the two germline ends. The CDR3 runs 15 residues. CDR3 residues: CASSMRDIYTDTQYF. CDR3 DNA sequence: TGTGCCAGTAGTATGAGGGACATCTACACAGATACGCAGTATTTT.

J is TRBJ1-2 and V is TRBV20-1; D is unclear. The CDR3 extends over 11 amino acids. Trimming cost V 3 bases and J 7 bases, with 9 bases left between them. Germline V lookup: CDR1 DFQATT, CDR2 SNEGSKA (reference sequence). The CDR3 is CSASGMFGYTF. CDR3 in DNA: TGCAGTGCTAGTGGGATGTTTGGCTACACCTTC.

This chain uses TRBV14 with TRBJ1-2; D is ambiguous. Germline lookup yields CDR1 SGHDN and CDR2 FVKESK. Trimming shortened V by 5 bases and J by 4 bases, and 17 bases separated the two germline ends. The CDR3 has 15 residues. CDR3 DNA sequence: TGTGCCAGCAGCGGCCAACCTTTTGTGCGCTATGGCTACACCTTC. Its protein is CASSGQPFVRYGYTF.

CDR3 amino acids: CAWSGNEQFF. The CDR3 bases are TGTGCCTGGAGTGGGAATGAGCAGTTCTTC. The chain carries TRBV30 and TRBJ2-1; D gene unclear. CDR3 size: 10 residues. Deletions cut 1 base from V and 7 bases from J, with 2 bases between. Germline-derived CDR1 and CDR2 are GTSNPN and SVGIG (reference sequence).

This chain uses TRBV4-3 with TRBJ2-7; no reliable D call. V was pared by 0 bases and J by 0 bases, with 9 bases between. This CDR3 has 15 amino acids. Germline assignment: CDR1 LGHNA and CDR2 YSLEER. This CDR3 is CASSQDHLLSYEQYF. The CDR3 DNA follows: TGCGCCAGCAGCCAAGATCACCTCCTCTCCTACGAGCAGTACTTC.

The V call is TRBV6-5, the J call TRBJ2-2, with D perhaps matching TRBD2 (5 bases). The V end lost 3 bases, the J end lost 5 bases, and 7 bases lay between the germline ends. This CDR3 has 13 amino acids. Germline V gene sequence: CDR1 MNHEY, CDR2 SVGAGI. Written as DNA, the CDR3 is TGTGCCAGCAGTTATTCGGGGACCGGGGAGCTGTTTTTT. It is translated as CASSYSGTGELFF.

The J gene is TRBJ1-3, the V gene TRBV19; the D is unclear. The CDR3 sequence is 13 residues long. Germline CDR1 reads LNHDA; CDR2 reads SQIVND (reference sequence). V was cut by 5 bases and J by 0 bases, with 5 bases left in between. The CDR3 here is CASSPVSGNTIYF. In nucleotides, the CDR3 is TGTGCCAGTAGTCCGGTCTCTGGAAACACCATATATTTT.

The chain uses TRBV4-1 and TRBJ1-2, with 7 bases aligning to TRBD1. This CDR3 spans 15 amino acids. CDR1 is MGHRA, CDR2 YSYEKL, per germline. V was clipped by 1 base and J by 6 bases; unmatched bases: 8. The CDR3: CASSQATGELDGYTF. The CDR3 nucleotides read TGCGCCAGCAGCCAAGCAACAGGGGAGCTCGATGGCTACACCTTC.

This clone has a single count. This chain links TRBV28 with TRBJ1-2; 8 bases fit TRBD1. The CDR3 is made up of 14 amino acids. CDR1 is MDHEN and CDR2 is SYDVKM in the germline V gene. V was pared by 3 bases and J by 4 bases, with 4 bases of the junction left unmatched. The CDR3 protein is CASSLADRVYGYTF. For the CDR3, the DNA is TGTGCCAGCAGTTTGGCGGACAGGGTCTATGGCTACACCTTC.

The CDR3 spells CASSIGGDSEAFF. In DNA, the CDR3 is TGTGCCAGTAGTATAGGGGGGGACAGTGAAGCTTTCTTT. This chain connects TRBV19 to TRBJ1-1; 7 nucleotides agree with TRBD1. CDR1 LNHDA and CDR2 SQIVND come from the germline V gene (reference sequence). The ends lost 1 base at V and 7 bases at J; junction bases unmatched: 3. CDR3 length: 13 residues.

This rearrangement joins TRBV7-6 to TRBJ2-7, with 9 nucleotides matching TRBD2. Trimming at V came to 5 bases and at J to 5 bases, leaving 4 bases not matched to a gene. CDR1 SGHVS and CDR2 FNYEAQ come from the germline V gene. The CDR3 contains 13 residues. CDR3 nucleotides: TGTGCCAGCAGCATTAGCGGGAGCGACGAGCAGTACTTC. Its translation: CASSISGSDEQYF. Full variable domain (remainder filled in from reference TRBV7-6 and TRBJ2-7): GAGVSQSPRYKVTKRGQDVALRCDPISGHVSLYWYRQALGQGPEFLTYFNYEAQQDKSGLPNDRFSAERPEGSISTLTIQRTEQRDSAMYRCASSISGSDEQYFGPGTRLTVT.

The rearrangement joins TRBV5-1 to TRBJ2-5; 13 nucleotides line up with TRBD2. The CDR3 has 14 residues. V gave up 4 bases and J gave up 5 bases; unmatched junction bases: 2. The germline gives CDR1 SGHRS, CDR2 YFSETQ. CDR3 sequence: CASSGGLAGETQYF. CDR3 in DNA: TGCGCCAGCAGCGGGGGACTAGCGGGGGAGACCCAGTACTTC.

The rearrangement uses TRBV2 and TRBJ2-1, with TRBD1 as a possible D gene (6 bases). This CDR3 comprises 15 residues. Germline V CDR1 and CDR2: SNHLY, FYNNEI. Trimming shortened V by 6 bases and J by 9 bases, and 21 bases separated the two germline ends. CDR3 protein: CASRQIVTGRGEQFF. The CDR3 DNA reads as TGTGCCAGCAGACAAATAGTCACAGGCAGGGGTGAGCAGTTCTTC.

This sequence joins TRBV9 and TRBJ2-3; D remains ambiguous. This CDR3 comprises 14 residues. Trimming stripped 3 bases from V and 4 bases from J, with 12 bases between. Per germline, CDR1 SGDLS and CDR2 YYNGEE. The CDR3 bases are TGTGCCAGCAGCGCCGATGCAAGGGCAGATACGCAGTATTTT. Its protein product is CASSADARADTQYF.

The chain employs TRBV7-3 and TRBJ2-1; 13 bases map to TRBD2. The V segment lost 2 bases and the J segment 12 bases; nucleotides outside the gene matches: 4. The CDR3 sequence is 14 residues long. Germline loops: CDR1 SGHTA, CDR2 FQGTGA. The CDR3 region is CASSLGLAGVGQFF. The CDR3 DNA reads as TGTGCCAGCAGCTTAGGACTAGCGGGAGTTGGGCAGTTCTTC.

The CDR3 loop is CASSRGLAGGIDEQYF. The DNA of the CDR3 is TGTGCCAGCAGCCGTGGACTAGCGGGAGGTATAGACGAGCAGTACTTC. The rearrangement links TRBV5-5 to TRBJ2-5; 14 bases line up with TRBD2. The end of the DNA is better explained by TRBJ2-7, so the J call may be wrong. Germline V lookup: CDR1 SGHKS, CDR2 YYEKEE (reference sequence). The CDR3 is 16 amino acids.

The chain employs TRBV7-9 and TRBJ2-1; TRBD2 matches 8 bases. The CDR3 covers 15 residues. The junction had 5 bases not matched to a gene; V was cut back by 0 bases and J by 7 bases. Germline V gene sequence: CDR1 SEHNR, CDR2 FQNEAQ (reference sequence). The DNA for the CDR3 is TGTGCCAGCAGCTTAGCCGGGACTAGTCGGAATGAGCAGTTCTTC. This encodes CASSLAGTSRNEQFF.

The genes are TRBV5-1 and TRBJ2-7; 8 bases agree with TRBD1. Germline CDR1 is SGHRS and CDR2 is YFSETQ. The CDR3 covers 15 residues. Unmatched junction bases numbered 10, after V lost 3 bases and J lost 5 bases. The CDR3 region has the DNA TGCGCCAGCAGCTCGACACCGGGACAGGACCACGAGCAGTACTTC. Its translation is CASSSTPGQDHEQYF.

The gene calls are TRBV2 and TRBJ2-1; D is perhaps TRBD2 (5 bases). Germline V gene sequence: CDR1 SNHLY, CDR2 FYNNEI. Between the trimmed V and J ends, which lost 5 bases and 15 bases, there was a span of 11 bases. There are 10 residues in the CDR3. The CDR3 protein is CASSQEAGFF. The DNA of the CDR3 is TGTGCCAGCAGTCAGGAGGCGGGGTTCTTC.

The rearrangement joins TRBV7-4 to TRBJ1-1; no clear D gene. The CDR3 totals 15 residues. V was pared by 1 base and J by 3 bases, with 12 bases between. Germline V gene data show CDR1 as SGHVT and CDR2 as SQSDAQ. The CDR3 nucleotides read TGTGCCAGCAGCTTAGGTAGGGTTGGGGACACTGAAGCTTTCTTT. It codes for CASSLGRVGDTEAFF.

The rearrangement uses TRBV27 and TRBJ2-3; 7 nucleotides agree with TRBD1. With V trimmed by 2 bases and J by 1 base, 3 bases remained unmatched. This CDR3 has 15 residues. Germline lookup yields CDR1 MNHEY and CDR2 SMNVEV (reference sequence). CDR3 in amino acids: CASSLDTGGTDTQYF. CDR3 in DNA: TGTGCCAGCAGTTTAGATACAGGGGGCACAGATACGCAGTATTTT.

The chain uses TRBV4-3 and TRBJ2-7, with a weak D call TRBD1 (6 bases). The germline V gene has CDR1 LGHNA and CDR2 YSLEER. The V end was cut by 3 bases, the J end by 1 base, with 10 bases between. This CDR3 is 14 amino acids long. The DNA for the CDR3 is TGCGCCAGCAGCCAGGTTGACAGGTCCTACGAGCAGTACTTC. Translation gives CASSQVDRSYEQYF.

The genes are TRBV13 and TRBJ2-5, with 8 bases fitting TRBD1. The CDR3 consists of 15 residues. Germline lookup yields CDR1 PRHDT and CDR2 FYEKMQ (reference sequence). V was pared by 5 bases and J by 1 base, with 6 bases of the junction left unmatched. The CDR3 loop reads CASSRSQGVQETQYF. CDR3 coding DNA: TGTGCCAGCAGCAGGTCACAGGGGGTCCAAGAGACCCAGTACTTC.

The chain links TRBV19 to TRBJ1-2; 7 bases are shared with TRBD1. This CDR3 has 14 amino acids. CDR1 and CDR2 from the germline V gene are LNHDA and SQIVND (reference sequence). Losses at the gene ends were 5 bases for V and 3 bases for J; bases not matched to a gene: 6. The CDR3 sequence is CASSFSGTDYGYTF. The DNA of the CDR3 is TGTGCCAGTAGTTTTTCCGGGACAGACTATGGCTACACCTTC.

Details on this clone: The sample carries other DNA sequences with the same CDR3. The V call is TRBV10-3, the J call TRBJ2-1, with 8 bases identical to TRBD2. Germline V lookup: CDR1 ENHRY, CDR2 SYGVKD. This CDR3 is 16 amino acids long. J gave up 4 bases and V 0 bases, and 5 bases lay outside the gene matches. CDR3 nucleotides: TGTGCCATCAGTGAGTCAAGCGGGAGATCATACAATGAGCAGTTCTTC. Residues: CAISESSGRSYNEQFF.

The V gene is TRBV30, the J gene TRBJ2-3, with TRBD1 identical over 7 bases. V lost 1 base to trimming and J lost 3 bases; unmatched junction nucleotides: 7. From germline, CDR1 is GTSNPN and CDR2 SVGIG (reference sequence). The CDR3 is 15 residues long. Here the CDR3 reads CAWSEGQRRTDTQYF. CDR3 DNA sequence: TGTGCCTGGAGTGAGGGACAGCGAAGGACAGATACGCAGTATTTT. Complete variable domain (other parts from reference TRBV30 and TRBJ2-3): SQTIHQWPATLVQPVGSPLSLECTVEGTSNPNLYWYRQAAGRGLQLLFYSVGIGQISSEVPQNLSASRPQDRQFILSSKKLLLSDSGFYLCAWSEGQRRTDTQYFGPGTRLTVL.

The chain carries TRBV10-2 and TRBJ2-4; D perhaps matches TRBD1 (5 bases). Between the trimmed V and J ends, which lost 4 bases and 8 bases, there was a span of 21 bases. Germline loops: CDR1 WSHSY, CDR2 SAAADI. The CDR3 runs to 16 residues. CDR3 amino acids: CASSGQPVKENHIQYF. The CDR3 nucleotides are TGCGCCAGCAGTGGACAGCCCGTGAAGGAAAATCACATTCAGTACTTC.

V and J are TRBV6-1 and TRBJ1-2; no clear D gene. This CDR3 has 14 amino acids. The V and J ends lost 6 bases and 5 bases respectively, with 16 bases between them. CDR1 is MNHNS and CDR2 is SASEGT in the germline V gene. The CDR3 loop reads CASRGTTAFYGYTF. The CDR3 DNA sequence: TGTGCCAGCAGGGGAACAACCGCCTTTTATGGCTACACCTTC.

The V and J genes are TRBV7-9 and TRBJ2-1, with 11 bases lining up with TRBD2. J gave up 13 bases and V 6 bases, and 11 bases lay outside the gene matches. Germline CDR1 and CDR2: SEHNR and FQNEAQ (reference sequence). This CDR3 region has 14 residues. The CDR3 is CASSEKLAGVSQFF. The CDR3 nucleotides read TGTGCCAGCAGTGAGAAACTAGCGGGAGTAAGCCAGTTCTTC.